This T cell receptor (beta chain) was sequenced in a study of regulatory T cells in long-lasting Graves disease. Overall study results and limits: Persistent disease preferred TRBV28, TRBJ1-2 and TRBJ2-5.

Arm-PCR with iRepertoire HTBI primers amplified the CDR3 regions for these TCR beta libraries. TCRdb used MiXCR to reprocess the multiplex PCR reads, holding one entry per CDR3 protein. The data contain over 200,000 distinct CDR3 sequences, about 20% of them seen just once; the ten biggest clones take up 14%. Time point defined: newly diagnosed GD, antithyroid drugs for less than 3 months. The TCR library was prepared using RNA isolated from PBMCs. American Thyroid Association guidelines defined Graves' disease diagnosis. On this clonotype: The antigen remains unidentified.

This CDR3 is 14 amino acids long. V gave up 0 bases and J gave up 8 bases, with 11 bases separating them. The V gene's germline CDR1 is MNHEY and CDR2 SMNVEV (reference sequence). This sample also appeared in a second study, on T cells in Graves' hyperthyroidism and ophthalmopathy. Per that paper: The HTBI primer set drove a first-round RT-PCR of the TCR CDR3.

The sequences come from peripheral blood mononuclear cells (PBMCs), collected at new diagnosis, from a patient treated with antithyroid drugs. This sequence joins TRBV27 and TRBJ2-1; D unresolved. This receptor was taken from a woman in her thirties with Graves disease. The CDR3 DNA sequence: TGTGCCAGCAGTTTATCTTCCGGTGTGGATGAGCAGTTCTTC. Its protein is CASSLSSGVDEQFF.